One T cell receptor (beta chain) is described in this entry. The sample originates from a study of blood T cell repertoires in COVID-19. At the level of the study: Donors in the United States, Italy and Spain gave samples during acute or convalescent COVID-19. Sources were T cells, B-cell-depleted T cells, or PBMCs; the material itself was cDNA or gDNA.

The CDR3 is 14 amino acids. The V segment lost 3 bases and the J segment 2 bases; nucleotides outside the gene matches: 2. CDR1 is LGHDT and CDR2 is YNNKEL in the germline V gene (reference sequence). Authors' methods: Scientists estimated how many nucleated cells there were by amplifying reference gene primers. Clones were sequenced by immunoSEQ multiplex PCR, and TCRdb holds only the in-frame ones, with some missing. That table is the source of V, J and clone size, and D and trimming were worked out from the DNA. The sample carries around 36,000 clones, around 86% recorded once. The gene calls are TRBV3-1 (or the pseudogene TRBV3-2) and TRBJ1-2; 8 positions match TRBD1. The sequence derives from a human donor in a cohort sampled during active COVID-19. Sequencing used peripheral blood. The CDR3 coding sequence is TGTGCCAGCAGCCACCGGACAGGGAACTATGGCTACACCTTC. Translating it yields CASSHRTGNYGYTF.